This TCR beta chain is drawn from a study of metastatic and nonmetastatic thyroid tumors. Study overall: Patients with malignant and benign thyroid disease provided blood and tumor or nodule tissue, whose repertoires were compared.

About this clone: Its antigen is unidentified.

Germline loops: CDR1 DFQATT, CDR2 SNEGSKA (reference sequence). This CDR3 is built from 15 residues. V lost 6 bases, J lost 6 bases, and 7 bases stayed unmatched. From the PCR reads, TCRdb re-called clones with MiXCR. Of around 19,000 clones listed, roughly 38% were seen once; the top ten hold approximately 30%. Study findings and constraints: Reports indicated that malignant thyroid tumors showed significantly higher TCR beta diversity than benign nodules did, in blood and tumor.

Patients had received no treatment of any kind before thyroid surgery. This TCR derives from a female donor with papillary thyroid cancer or a benign thyroid nodule (not recorded which). Some clones in this sample may be carry-over from other donors' samples. This chain links TRBV20-1 with TRBJ2-3; 15 nucleotides match TRBD2. The sequenced material came from tumor tissue. CDR3 sequence (DNA): TGCAGTGCACGGACTAGCGGGGGGGTGAGGGATACGCAGTATTTT. Translation gives CSARTSGGVRDTQYF.